This T cell receptor beta chain emerged from a study of blood T cell repertoires in COVID-19. The germline V gene encodes CDR1 SGHVS and CDR2 FQNEAQ. V lost 1 base, J lost 4 bases, and 8 bases lay in between. The CDR3 spans 14 residues. In the authors' methods: The assay estimated nucleated cells by amplifying reference gene primers. Only in-frame clones appear in the TCRdb table, and some are missing; sequencing was by immunoSEQ multiplex PCR. The V and J calls and the clone size are those of that table, but D and trimming were determined from the DNA. The sample lists 100,000 or so clones; just over 85% were seen once. Researchers sorted participants into cohorts using their self-reported clinical history.

Sequencing was carried out using PBMCs or T cells enriched from blood (not recorded which). The source of this sequence is a woman between 45 and 60 years old who had recovered from COVID-19. This chain links TRBV7-8 with TRBJ2-1, with no clear D. The CDR3 region has the DNA TGTGCCAGCAGCTTAGGGTCTATATACAATGAGCAGTTCTTC. Translation gives CASSLGSIYNEQFF.